The 2 T cell receptor beta chains given below trace back to one sample, sequenced in a study of blood T cell repertoires in COVID-19. Data came from immunoSEQ multiplex PCR; TCRdb stores just in-frame clones and leaves some out. The sample holds 180,000 or so clones, approximately 80% seen once. Material: PBMCs or T cells enriched from blood (not recorded which). Receptor source: a man aged 55 to 70 who had been exposed to COVID-19.

The V gene is TRBV14, the J gene TRBJ2-1; 12 nucleotides align to TRBD2. This CDR3 has 18 amino acids. V was clipped by 6 bases and J by 0 bases; unmatched bases: 9. Germline-derived CDR1 and CDR2 are SGHDN and FVKESK. The CDR3 sequence: CASSRLAGASSSYNEQFF. The CDR3 DNA sequence: TGTGCCAGCAGTCGACTAGCGGGAGCCTCGAGCTCCTACAATGAGCAGTTCTTC.

The chain carries TRBV14 and TRBJ2-7; 8 bases align to TRBD1. Germline V gene sequence: CDR1 SGHDN, CDR2 FVKESK. The CDR3 spans 15 residues. V trimming: 3 bases; J trimming: 0 bases; junction bases outside the gene matches: 4. The CDR3 sequence: CASSQGQAISYEQYF. The CDR3 coding sequence is TGTGCCAGCAGCCAGGGACAGGCTATCTCCTACGAGCAGTACTTC. Looking up the rest from reference TRBV14 and TRBJ2-7 gives the full variable domain: EAGVTQFPSHSVIEKGQTVTLRCDPISGHDNLYWYRRVMGKEIKFLLHFVKESKQDESGMPNNRFLAERTGGTYSTLKVQPAELEDSGVYFCASSQGQAISYEQYFGPGTRLTVT.